Sequencing of this TCR beta chain was carried out in a study of shared clonotypes between healthy human individuals. CDR3 length equals 15 residues. V shed 0 bases and J shed 2 bases, with 8 bases lying between them. Germline CDR1 SGHRS, CDR2 YFSETQ. The study ran the assay at deep level. Sequencing used immunoSEQ multiplex PCR; TCRdb keeps in-frame clones, though not all of them. The top ten clones hold approximately 13% of a sample with 450,000 to 600,000 clones, 79% of them seen once. Donation came from healthy HIV-negative adults that had no recent acute infections or vaccinations. This rearrangement joins TRBV5-1 to TRBJ2-2; D unclear. Sequencing used PBMCs. The TCR comes from a woman aged 40-49 years in good health. Some clones in this sample may be carry-over from other donors' samples. The CDR3 is CASSLDFLNTGELFF. The DNA of the CDR3 is TGCGCCAGCAGCTTGGATTTCCTAAACACCGGGGAGCTGTTTTTT.